This TCR beta chain is from a study of blood T cell repertoires in COVID-19. At the level of the study: PBMCs, B-cell-depleted T cells, or T cells were the source of the cDNA or gDNA that made up the material.

Repertoires were generated with immunoSEQ multiplex PCR, while TCRdb's copy carries only in-frame clones and drops some. The sample includes 250,000 to 300,000 clones, 89% of them seen just once. This CDR3 is built from 14 residues. CDR1 and CDR2 (germline): SGHVS, FQNEAQ. Between the trimmed V and J ends, which lost 5 bases and 13 bases, there was a span of 18 bases. The chain joins TRBV7-8 to TRBJ1-6; D is ambiguous. This TCR derives from a man in his fifties or sixties with acute or convalescent COVID-19. Material: peripheral blood. CDR3 sequence: CASSPWASSSPLHF. The CDR3 DNA reads as TGTGCCAGCAGCCCATGGGCCTCCTCTTCGCCCCTCCACTTT. The full variable domain, completed using reference TRBV7-8 and TRBJ1-6, is GAGVSQSPRYKVAKRGQDVALRCDPISGHVSLFWYQQALGQGPEFLTYFQNEAQLDKSGLPSDRFFAERPEGSVSTLKIQRTQQEDSAVYLCASSPWASSSPLHFGNGTRLTVT.